What follows are 29 T cell receptor beta chains derived from one specimen sequenced in a study of vaccination effects on CD4 cells after COVID-19. These receptors' targets are unknown. Sequenced by immunoSEQ multiplex PCR; TCRdb stores in-frame clones only, minus some. The sample yields about 41,000 clones, 77% seen once. Before sequencing took place, the ViraFEST assay used viral peptide pools to expand antigen-specific CD4+ T cells. Culture lasted about ten days before CD4+ T cell isolation. Having tested negative for nucleocapsid antibodies, the vaccine recipients showed no prior SARS-CoV-2 infection. Sequenced here: CD4+ T cells from PBMCs cultured with HCoV-NL63 spike peptides, sampled before COVID-19 vaccination. These receptors all stem from a human donor who received a COVID-19 vaccine.

This clone is a singleton in its sample. The CDR3 DNA sequence: TGCGCCAGCAGTCCCACCGGGACAGGGGCAGTGGAGCCCCAGCATTTT. It translates to CASSPTGTGAVEPQHF. J is TRBJ1-5 and V is TRBV10-2; 10 nucleotides align to TRBD1. V lost 5 bases and J lost 8; bases outside the gene matches: 12. The germline CDR1 and CDR2 sequences are WSHSY and SAAADI. The CDR3 spans 16 residues.

V usage is TRBV7-2 and J usage is TRBJ2-5, with TRBD1 as a possible D gene (5 bases). The CDR3 has 13 residues. The germline V and J ends were trimmed by 6 bases and 7 bases, with 15 bases remaining between them. CDR1 is SGHTA, CDR2 FQGNSA, per germline. CDR3 sequence reads: CASRLRVPSTQYF. The DNA for the CDR3 is TGTGCCAGCAGACTCAGGGTCCCGTCGACCCAGTACTTC.

The J gene is TRBJ2-3, the V gene TRBV11-2; no firm D call. V lost 1 base and J lost 3, with 14 bases in between. The CDR3 has 16 amino acids. Germline loops: CDR1 SGHAT, CDR2 FQNNGV. The CDR3 sequence: CASSLVGSPLTDTQYF. CDR3 coding DNA: TGTGCCAGCAGCTTAGTAGGTAGTCCTTTGACAGATACGCAGTATTTT.

The genes are TRBV6-4 and TRBJ2-7, with D perhaps given as TRBD1 or TRBD2 (6 bases each). Germline V gives CDR1 MRHNA, CDR2 SNTAGT. The V end lost 4 bases, the J end lost 7 bases, and 20 bases lay between the germline ends. This CDR3 spans 15 amino acids. The CDR3 protein is CASSVSGALHREQYV. CDR3 sequence (DNA): TGTGCCAGCAGTGTATCGGGGGCCCTCCATAGGGAGCAGTACGTC.

This chain joins TRBV6-2 or TRBV6-3 and TRBJ2-7, with D perhaps assigned TRBD1 or TRBD2 (5 bases each). This CDR3 has 15 residues. Trimming took off 5 bases at V and 1 base at J, with 15 bases between the two ends. Germline V CDR1 and CDR2: MNHEY, SVGEGT. The chain's CDR3 is CASSPSGTGSYEQYV. The CDR3 region has the DNA TGTGCCAGCAGTCCCTCCGGGACCGGTTCCTACGAGCAGTACGTC.

The chain recombines TRBV24-1 with TRBJ2-3, with 7 nucleotides matching TRBD2. Germline-derived CDR1 and CDR2 are KGHDR and SFDVKD. The trim removed 4 bases at V and 6 bases at J, leaving 12 bases unmatched. This CDR3 region has 16 residues. DNA for the CDR3: TGTGCCACCAGTGACCCAAGCGGGGCTCGAGTCGATACGCAGTATTTT. As protein: CATSDPSGARVDTQYF.

The J gene is TRBJ2-3, the V gene TRBV7-6, with D unclear. In germline, CDR1 is SGHVS, CDR2 FNYEAQ. Trimming cost V 5 bases and J 2 bases, with 8 bases left between them. The CDR3 is made up of 13 amino acids. The CDR3: CASSPLYTDTQYF. CDR3 DNA sequence: TGTGCCAGCAGCCCCTTGTACACAGATACGCAGTATTTT.

The rearrangement uses TRBV5-8 and TRBJ2-5; 8 positions match TRBD2. Unmatched junction bases numbered 9, after V lost 4 bases and J lost 7 bases. From germline, CDR1 is SGHTS and CDR2 YDEGEE. This CDR3 comprises 14 residues. CDR3 nucleotides: TGTGCCAGCAGCAGTGGACTAGCTACAGGGACCCAGTACTTC. This gives the protein CASSSGLATGTQYF.

CDR3 amino acids: CASSLYRDQPQHF. CDR3 bases: TGTGCCAGCAGCTTGTACAGGGATCAGCCCCAGCATTTT. This sequence joins TRBV5-5 and TRBJ1-5; D is perhaps TRBD1 (6 bases). V lost 1 base to trimming and J lost 5 bases, with 7 bases between them. Germline V gene sequence: CDR1 SGHKS, CDR2 YYEKEE (reference sequence). The CDR3 is made up of 13 amino acids.

This chain uses TRBV14 with TRBJ1-1; D remains unclear. CDR3 size: 13 residues. Trimming took off 4 bases at V and 3 bases at J, with 9 bases between the two ends. Per the germline V gene, CDR1 is SGHDN and CDR2 is FVKESK. In DNA, the CDR3 is TGTGCCAGCAGCCGAGACATCTACACTGAAGCTTTCTTT. It translates to CASSRDIYTEAFF.

The chain has TRBV7-2 and TRBJ2-2; 7 positions agree with TRBD1. The germline CDR1 and CDR2 sequences are SGHTA and FQGNSA. The CDR3 is 14 amino acids. V was pared by 5 bases and J by 5 bases, with 5 bases of the junction left unmatched. This CDR3 reads CASSQDRRTGELFF. CDR3 nucleotides: TGTGCCAGCAGCCAGGACAGGCGGACCGGGGAGCTGTTTTTT.

The rearrangement links TRBV5-1 to TRBJ1-1; 7 bases match TRBD1. The CDR3 has 14 residues. Germline assignment: CDR1 SGHRS and CDR2 YFSETQ. The trim removed 2 bases at V and 2 bases at J, leaving 3 bases unmatched. The CDR3 is CASSLQGFNTEAFF. The CDR3 DNA sequence: TGCGCCAGCAGCTTACAGGGGTTTAACACTGAAGCTTTCTTT.

The chain combines TRBV6-5 with TRBJ2-5, with a possible D match to TRBD2 (6 bases). From germline, CDR1 is MNHEY and CDR2 SVGAGI. The V end lost 4 bases, the J end lost 5 bases, and 11 bases lay between the germline ends. This CDR3 has 13 residues. As DNA, the CDR3 is TGTGCCAGCAGTTCGACTAGTCGGGAGACCCAGTACTTC. Translating it yields CASSSTSRETQYF.

J is TRBJ1-1 and V is TRBV7-2; D unclear. Germline assignment: CDR1 SGHTA and CDR2 FQGNSA. The CDR3 covers 13 residues. V lost 3 bases to trimming and J lost 1 base, with 6 bases between them. The CDR3 reads CASSLKTNTEAFF. CDR3 in DNA: TGTGCCAGCAGCTTGAAGACGAACACTGAAGCTTTCTTT.

The J gene is TRBJ2-7, the V gene TRBV7-2; 10 nucleotides align to TRBD2. The CDR3 length is 15 residues. The germline V gene encodes CDR1 SGHTA and CDR2 FQGNSA. After removal of 0 bases from V and 2 bases from J, the junction contained 1 base not matched to a gene. The CDR3 region is CASSLAAGGPYEQYV. The CDR3 DNA reads as TGTGCCAGCAGCTTAGCAGCGGGGGGGCCCTACGAGCAGTACGTC.

This clone came up a few times. J is TRBJ2-7 and V is TRBV18; D possibly corresponds to TRBD1 (5 bases). The CDR3 has 15 amino acids. Germline V gene sequence: CDR1 KGHSH, CDR2 LQKENI. V lost 2 bases to trimming and J lost 5 bases, with 16 bases between them. The CDR3 DNA follows: TGTGCCAGCTCACCATGGGGCACCCTGAAGCACGAGCAGTACGTC. Its protein is CASSPWGTLKHEQYV.

This chain uses TRBV18 with TRBJ2-2; D is undetermined. Germline lookup yields CDR1 KGHSH and CDR2 LQKENI. This CDR3 comprises 15 residues. Trimming shortened V by 2 bases and J by 0 bases, and 7 bases separated the two germline ends. The CDR3 region is CASSPRLTNTGELFF. The CDR3 DNA sequence: TGTGCCAGCTCACCAAGGCTTACGAACACCGGGGAGCTGTTTTTT.

In this sample, this clone turned up a few times. This chain connects TRBV25-1 to TRBJ1-3; 7 bases align to TRBD1. The germline V gene encodes CDR1 MGHDK and CDR2 SYGVNS. The CDR3 runs 15 residues. The trim removed 8 bases at V and 2 bases at J, leaving 9 bases unmatched. CDR3 coding DNA: TGTGCCAGCCTGTCCGGGACAGCTACTGGAAACACCATATATTTT. Its translation is CASLSGTATGNTIYF.

The chain recombines TRBV28 with TRBJ1-4; 7 nucleotides match TRBD1. Germline V lookup: CDR1 MDHEN, CDR2 SYDVKM. The V gene end was trimmed by 7 bases and the J gene end by 3 bases; junction bases not matched to a gene: 11. CDR3 size: 16 residues. CDR3 coding DNA: TGTGCCAGCAACCGGGACAGTCATCCGTCTAATGAAAAACTGTTTTTT. Translated, it gives CASNRDSHPSNEKLFF.

The V and J genes are TRBV9 and TRBJ1-2, with D hard to call. V was clipped by 3 bases and J by 2 bases, with 11 bases between them. The germline gives CDR1 SGDLS, CDR2 YYNGEE. The CDR3 is 14 amino acids. The CDR3 DNA follows: TGTGCCAGCAGCGCGTCAGGAGGGAACTATGGCTACACCTTC. Residues: CASSASGGNYGYTF.

V usage is TRBV5-1 and J usage is TRBJ2-5; perhaps TRBD2 as D (7 bases). The CDR3 covers 15 residues. The germline V and J ends were trimmed by 2 bases and 5 bases, with 16 bases remaining between them. Germline lookup yields CDR1 SGHRS and CDR2 YFSETQ. The CDR3 is CASSFVGGGQETQYF. The DNA of the CDR3 is TGCGCCAGCAGCTTCGTAGGGGGGGGGCAGGAGACCCAGTACTTC.

The CDR3 DNA sequence: TGTGCCAGCAGCTTAGATAGCGTCTCGAACACTGAAGCTTTCTTT. This sequence encodes CASSLDSVSNTEAFF. The chain is built from TRBV7-6 and TRBJ1-1; D uncertain. Trimming left V 1 base short and J 1 base short, with 10 bases between. This CDR3 has 15 amino acids. The germline V gene encodes CDR1 SGHVS and CDR2 FNYEAQ.

The CDR3 spells CASRLAELRSSRQPQHF. The CDR3 bases are TGTGCAAGTCGCTTAGCTGAGTTAAGATCTTCTCGTCAGCCCCAGCATTTT. J is TRBJ1-5 and V is TRBV12-2. TRBV12-2 is a pseudogene segment. This CDR3 region has 17 residues.

The chain has TRBV5-6 and TRBJ2-5; D possibly corresponds to TRBD2 (5 bases). The CDR3 is made up of 16 amino acids. The V end lost 4 bases, the J end lost 7 bases, and 23 bases lay between the germline ends. Germline V gene sequence: CDR1 SGHDT, CDR2 YYEEEE. CDR3 residues: CASSEIGRAQRGTQYF. The CDR3 nucleotides are TGTGCCAGCAGCGAGATCGGGCGGGCCCAACGGGGGACCCAGTACTTC.

This rearrangement joins TRBV7-9 to TRBJ1-2; 9 nucleotides agree with TRBD1. This CDR3 has 14 residues. V trimming: 5 bases; J trimming: 4 bases; junction bases outside the gene matches: 5. CDR1 is SEHNR, CDR2 FQNEAQ, per germline (reference sequence). Here the CDR3 reads CASSLRTGAYGYTF. The CDR3 region has the DNA TGTGCCAGCAGCCTCCGGACAGGGGCCTATGGCTACACCTTC. The whole variable domain, remainder taken from reference TRBV7-9 and TRBJ1-2, is DTGVSQNPRHKITKRGQNVTFRCDPISEHNRLYWYRQTLGQGPEFLTYFQNEAQLEKSRLLSDRFSAERPKGSFSTLEIQRTEQGDSAMYLCASSLRTGAYGYTFGSGTRLTVV.

This clone was counted only a few times. The chain joins TRBV28 to TRBJ2-7; 7 positions agree with TRBD1. J lost 2 bases, V lost 4 bases, and 8 bases had no gene match. Germline values: CDR1 MDHEN, CDR2 SYDVKM. CDR3 length: 15 amino acids. The CDR3 region has the DNA TGTGCCAGCAGTTCCCCCGGGACAGCCACCTACGAGCAGTACGTC. Encoded protein: CASSSPGTATYEQYV.

The genes are TRBV11-2 and TRBJ2-3; maybe TRBD2 (6 bases). V lost 2 bases, J lost 4 bases, and 7 bases lay in between. Per the germline V gene, CDR1 is SGHAT and CDR2 is FQNNGV. The CDR3 is 13 amino acids. In DNA form, the CDR3 reads TGTGCCAGCAGCTTATCGGGGGCAGATACGCAGTATTTT. Residues: CASSLSGADTQYF.

The V and J genes are TRBV5-1 and TRBJ2-5, with TRBD2 matching over 7 bases. Germline V lookup: CDR1 SGHRS, CDR2 YFSETQ. The ends lost 6 bases at V and 4 bases at J; junction bases unmatched: 15. This CDR3 is 16 amino acids long. This CDR3 reads CASMSWGGGSLETQYF. CDR3 in DNA: TGCGCCAGCATGTCTTGGGGGGGAGGTTCGCTAGAGACCCAGTACTTC.

J is TRBJ2-5 and V is TRBV3-1 (or the pseudogene TRBV3-2); possibly TRBD2 for D (6 bases). Germline CDR1 LGHDT, CDR2 YNNKEL (reference sequence). V was pared by 2 bases and J by 2 bases, with 12 bases between. This CDR3 is 15 amino acids long. CDR3 nucleotide sequence: TGTGCCAGCAGCCAACGGCGGGGACGTCAAGAGACCCAGTACTTC. This sequence encodes CASSQRRGRQETQYF.